The 7 T cell receptor beta chains listed next were all sequenced from one sample in a study of PD-L1 blockade in urothelial cancer. Repertoires were generated with immunoSEQ multiplex PCR, while TCRdb's copy carries only in-frame clones and drops some. The table shows approximately 46,000 clones, with around nine tenths occurring only once. This specimen consisted of PBMCs, obtained around atezolizumab (anti-PD-L1) treatment. These receptors were obtained from a man aged 60-69 years with urothelial cancer.

This clone has a single count. This rearrangement joins TRBV11-1 to TRBJ2-2; perhaps TRBD1 as D (6 bases). This CDR3 is built from 15 residues. Germline V gene data show CDR1 as SGHAT and CDR2 as FQDESV (reference sequence). The germline V and J ends were trimmed by 3 bases and 2 bases, with 10 bases remaining between them. This chain's CDR3 is CASSFGTRNTGELFF. The CDR3 DNA reads TGTGCCAGCAGCTTCGGGACAAGAAACACCGGGGAGCTGTTTTTT.

This clone occurred once. The rearrangement uses TRBV6-5 and TRBJ2-1; 7 bases agree with TRBD1. Germline-derived CDR1 and CDR2 are MNHEY and SVGAGI. V gave up 0 bases and J gave up 6 bases; unmatched junction bases: 8. This CDR3 spans 16 amino acids. The CDR3 DNA reads as TGTGCCAGCAGTTACTCGGTTAGGGGGCGAGGCAATGAGCAGTTCTTC. Translation gives CASSYSVRGRGNEQFF.

This chain connects TRBV7-2 to TRBJ2-7, with TRBD1 identical over 8 bases. The germline gives CDR1 SGHTA, CDR2 FQGNSA. CDR3 length: 16 amino acids. V was pared by 5 bases and J by 3 bases, with 12 bases of the junction left unmatched. The CDR3 DNA is TGTGCCAGCAGCCCTCAATCGGGACAGGTGTTCTACGAGCAGTACTTC. Encoded protein: CASSPQSGQVFYEQYF. Filled out from reference TRBV7-2 and TRBJ2-7, the complete variable domain reads GAGVSQSPSNKVTEKGKDVELRCDPISGHTALYWYRQSLGQGLEFLIYFQGNSAPDKSGLPSDRFSAERTGGSVSTLTIQRTQQEDSAVYLCASSPQSGQVFYEQYFGPGTRLTVT.

This rearrangement joins TRBV7-6 to TRBJ2-1, with D possibly TRBD2 on 6 matching bases. Trimming left V 7 bases short and J 0 bases short, with 16 bases between. This CDR3 spans 16 amino acids. The germline CDR1 and CDR2 sequences are SGHVS and FNYEAQ. The chain's CDR3 is CASTEEAGNSYNEQFF. In nucleotides, the CDR3 is TGTGCCAGCACCGAGGAGGCGGGGAACTCCTACAATGAGCAGTTCTTC.

The J gene is TRBJ2-7, the V gene TRBV11-2, with 10 bases that match TRBD1. Trimming at V came to 1 base and at J to 6 bases, leaving 6 bases not matched to a gene. CDR1 SGHAT and CDR2 FQNNGV come from the germline V gene. The CDR3 runs 15 residues. The CDR3 DNA sequence: TGTGCCAGCAGCTTAGTCCGGGACAGGGGCGGCGAGCAGTACTTC. It encodes CASSLVRDRGGEQYF.

V is TRBV5-1 and J is TRBJ1-1; D uncertain. The CDR3 has 17 amino acids. Trimming stripped 1 base from V and 3 bases from J, with 19 bases between. Germline-derived CDR1 and CDR2 are SGHRS and YFSETQ. CDR3 nucleotides: TGCGCCAGCAGCTTGAGGCCATGGGCAGGATCGGACACTGAAGCTTTCTTT. This encodes CASSLRPWAGSDTEAFF.

V and J are TRBV2 and TRBJ1-5; TRBD1 matches at 9 bases. V dropped 6 bases and J dropped 6; count of bases not matched to a gene: 6. The CDR3 sequence is 14 residues long. CDR1 SNHLY and CDR2 FYNNEI come from the germline V gene. The CDR3 is CASRGGQGFQPQHF. Written as DNA, the CDR3 is TGTGCCAGCAGGGGGGGACAGGGTTTTCAGCCCCAGCATTTT.